Shown below are 32 T cell receptor beta chains from a single sample sequenced in a study of tumor and adjacent non-tumor tissue in lung cancer. No cell sorting was done before RNA was extracted from the tissue. The library came from three nested PCR rounds adapted from ARM-PCR protocols. From the multiplex PCR reads, TCRdb called clonotypes with MiXCR, one entry per CDR3 protein. Altogether 70,000 to 90,000 distinct CDR3 sequences are present, 75% to 90% being singletons, with the ten largest covering about an eighth. The sequenced sample was lung tumor tissue. Every receptor here comes from a woman aged 50 to 65 with non-small cell lung cancer.

The rearrangement uses TRBV12-3 or TRBV12-4 and TRBJ2-1; D is unresolved. Trimming cost V 6 bases and J 0 bases, with 9 bases left between them. This CDR3 comprises 14 residues. CDR3 sequence: CASRRINSYNEQFF. Here the CDR3 DNA reads TGTGCCAGCAGAAGGATCAACTCCTACAATGAGCAGTTCTTC.

As regards this clonotype: Mismatch with germline at one junction end may stem from a read error. The J gene is TRBJ2-7, the V gene TRBV29-1; 9 nucleotides align to TRBD2. The CDR3 runs 14 residues. The germline V gene has CDR1 SQVTM and CDR2 ANQGSEA. The CDR3 loop reads CSVDGNSGSYEQYF. CDR3 DNA sequence: TGCAGCGTTGACGGGAATAGCGGGAGCTACGAGCAGTATTTC.

With regard to this clonotype: Given the absence of the conserved phenylalanine or tryptophan at the CDR3 end, a read error is likely. Because the CDR3's place on the DNA is in doubt, the DNA is left out and the CDR3 is given as listed by TCRdb. This rearrangement joins TRBV4-2 to TRBJ1-1. The CDR3 is 13 amino acids in total, end residues counted. Germline V gene data show CDR1 as LGHNA and CDR2 as YNFKEQ. Here the CDR3 reads CATSQDLNTEALL.

J is TRBJ1-1 and V is TRBV29-1; D is undetermined. The CDR3 covers 14 residues. V lost 4 bases to trimming and J lost 3 bases, with 15 bases between them. Germline V gene lookup returns CDR1 SQVTM and CDR2 ANQGSEA. CDR3 protein: CSVANTAMYTEAFF. In DNA, the CDR3 is TGCAGCGTTGCAAACACCGCTATGTACACTGAAGCTTTCTTT.

Points on this clonotype: One end of the junction varies from germline; a read error may be responsible. Written as DNA, the CDR3 is TGCAGTGCTAGAGAACATATCAATCAGCCCCAGCATTTC. This encodes CSAREHINQPQHF. The rearrangement uses TRBV20-1 and TRBJ1-5; no definite D call. The CDR3 contains 13 residues. Germline V gene sequence: CDR1 DFQATT, CDR2 SNEGSKA (reference sequence).

In the case of this clonotype: Because the CDR3 is missing its conserved closing phenylalanine or tryptophan, this is likely a read error. The J gene is TRBJ2-1, the V gene TRBV29-1, with D hard to call. Germline CDR1 is SQVTM and CDR2 is ANQGSEA. The CDR3 contains 13 residues. The ends were cut back, 4 bases at V and 9 bases at J, with 16 bases in the middle. CDR3 coding DNA: TGCAGCGTTGCCCTCCAATTGGGCGGTGAGCAGTTCCTC. This gives the protein CSVALQLGGEQFL.

V and J are TRBV4-3 and TRBJ2-7; 9 bases are shared with TRBD1. V was pared by 0 bases and J by 5 bases, with 11 bases of the junction left unmatched. This CDR3 contains 17 residues. Germline loops: CDR1 LGHNA, CDR2 YSLEER. In nucleotides, the CDR3 is TGCGCCAGCAGCCAAGATATATCGGGACAGGGCCTCGACGAGCAGTACTTC. Translated, it gives CASSQDISGQGLDEQYF.

Details on this clonotype: This CDR3 is missing its conserved last phenylalanine or tryptophan, likely due to a read error. The DNA is left out, because the CDR3 cannot be placed on it with certainty; the CDR3 is given as TCRdb lists it. V gene TRBV12-3 or TRBV12-4 combines with J gene TRBJ1-1. The CDR3 length is 12 residues, termini included. CDR3 loop: CASSFLSSETFY.

Of note for this clonotype: A much larger clone lies a single base off, so this may be a read error. V and J are TRBV13 and TRBJ1-1, with no clear D. The CDR3 is 11 residues long. Trimming shortened V by 6 bases and J by 1 base, and 3 bases separated the two germline ends. CDR1 PRHDT and CDR2 FYEKMQ come from the germline V gene (reference sequence). CDR3 nucleotides: TGTGCCAGCAGGTGGAACACTGAAGCTTTCTTT. Encoded protein: CASRWNTEAFF.

A word on this clonotype: One end of the junction is discordant with germline, which a read error may explain. The chain joins TRBV6-5 to TRBJ2-3; TRBD2 aligns across 14 bases. The CDR3 covers 17 residues. The germline V gene encodes CDR1 MNHEY and CDR2 SVGAGI. Here the CDR3 reads CASTKRLAGGLTDTQYF. CDR3 nucleotide sequence: TGTGCCAGCACTAAAAGACTAGCGGGAGGGCTAACAGATACACAGTATTTT.

The gene calls are TRBV19 and TRBJ1-2; D ambiguous. The CDR3 totals 16 residues. Looked up from germline, CDR1 is LNHDA and CDR2 is SQIVND (reference sequence). With 3 bases removed from V and 0 bases from J, the gap between germline ends came to 14 bases. CDR3 region: CASSMTSGLTNYGYTF. The CDR3 DNA is TGTGCCAGTAGTATGACATCGGGGTTGACTAACTATGGCTACACCTTC.

In its sample, this clonotype was seen a few times. The chain joins TRBV6-5 to TRBJ1-2; D ambiguous. From germline, CDR1 is MNHEY and CDR2 SVGAGI. This CDR3 is 13 amino acids long. The CDR3 DNA reads TGTGTCAGTAGAAACCCGGTTGGATTAGGCTACACCTTC. It translates to CVSRNPVGLGYTF.

Of note for this clonotype: The conserved phenylalanine or tryptophan is not found at the CDR3 terminus, so this likely reflects a read error. The chain has TRBV6-1 and TRBJ2-1; unclear D gene. The CDR3 contains 13 residues. V was cut by 10 bases and J by 10 bases, with 20 bases left in between. Germline assignment: CDR1 MNHNS and CDR2 SASEGT. The CDR3 is CAIMTAYGNEQFL. The CDR3 DNA follows: TGTGCCATCATGACGGCGTACGGCAACGAGCAGTTCTTG.

With regard to this clonotype: This CDR3 fails to terminate in the conserved phenylalanine or tryptophan, so it likely reflects a read error. The chain couples TRBV5-6 to TRBJ2-1; TRBD1 is a possible D gene (6 bases). The CDR3 has 15 residues. Germline V gene data show CDR1 as SGHDT and CDR2 as YYEEEE. CDR3 protein: CVSKKCDRSYNEQFS. As DNA, the CDR3 is TGTGTCAGCAAGAAATGTGACAGGTCATACAATGAGCAGTTCTCC.

To note about this clonotype: The germline gene is not matched at one end of the junction; a read error may be the cause. This chain links TRBV20-1 with TRBJ2-3; 7 bases align to TRBD2. CDR3 size: 17 residues. Germline V gene sequence: CDR1 DFQATT, CDR2 SNEGSKA (reference sequence). CDR3 coding DNA: TGCAGTGCCAGGAATCTGCGGGAGTCCGGAAGCACGGATACGCAGTATTTT. Protein sequence: CSARNLRESGSTDTQYF.

As regards this clonotype: An end of the junction does not agree with germline; a read error may underlie this. The V and J genes are TRBV5-1 and TRBJ1-1; D perhaps matches TRBD1 (6 bases). Germline-derived CDR1 and CDR2 are SGHRS and YFSETQ. The CDR3 sequence is 14 residues long. CDR3 nucleotides: TGCGCCAGCAGCCAGGGGACGGCCAACATTGAAGCTTTCTTC. It translates to CASSQGTANIEAFF.

Only one count was recorded for this clonotype. The CDR3 ends on some other residue instead of the conserved phenylalanine or tryptophan, so this is likely a read error. The J gene is TRBJ2-4, the V gene TRBV29-1; D is unresolved. This CDR3 spans 12 amino acids. Germline V lookup: CDR1 SQVTM, CDR2 ANQGSEA. The V end lost 4 bases, the J end lost 5 bases, and 9 bases lay between the germline ends. The CDR3 sequence is CSVGTIQNIQYL. CDR3 nucleotides: TGCAGCGTTGGAACTATCCAAAACATTCAGTACTTG.

Details on this clonotype: Germline is not matched at one junction end, which may reflect a read error. This chain uses TRBV20-1 with TRBJ1-2, with no clear D. Germline V gene lookup returns CDR1 DFQATT and CDR2 SNEGSKA (reference sequence). There are 14 residues in the CDR3. The CDR3 bases are TGCAGTGCCCCATCCACCAGTGAAAGCTATGGATACACCTTC. Translating it yields CSAPSTSESYGYTF.

The chain couples TRBV14 to TRBJ2-1; tentatively, D is TRBD2 (6 bases). CDR3 size: 16 residues. Germline V gene sequence: CDR1 SGHDN, CDR2 FVKESK. Trimming left V 1 base short and J 1 base short, with 11 bases between. The CDR3 DNA is TGTGCCAGCAGCCAAGGTGTGGGAGGTTCCTACAATGAGCAGTTCTTC. It translates to CASSQGVGGSYNEQFF.

CDR3 sequence (DNA): TGTGCCCGAACCACAGCTGGCTTTTACAATGAGCAGTTCTTC. Translation: CARTTAGFYNEQFF. The rearrangement links TRBV30 to TRBJ2-1, with D unresolved. The V and J ends lost 8 bases and 4 bases respectively, with 18 bases between them. The CDR3 is made up of 14 amino acids. Germline loops: CDR1 GTSNPN, CDR2 SVGIG (reference sequence).

Comments on this clonotype: One end of the junction varies from germline; a read error may be responsible. The rearrangement joins TRBV29-1 to TRBJ2-7; 8 nucleotides agree with TRBD1. The CDR3 spans 14 residues. The germline V gene encodes CDR1 SQVTM and CDR2 ANQGSEA. In nucleotides, the CDR3 is TGCAGCGTTGTCTCGGCAGGGGGCCGGTACGAGCAGTATTTC. The encoded protein is CSVVSAGGRYEQYF.

As to this clonotype: This may be a read error, as it is one base from a much larger clone. The J gene is TRBJ1-1, the V gene TRBV7-3, with 8 positions matching TRBD1. CDR1 and CDR2 (germline): SGHTA, FQGTGA. The CDR3 has 13 amino acids. DNA of the CDR3: TGTGTCAGCAGACAGACAGGGGTTACTGAAGCTTTCTTT. This translates into CVSRQTGVTEAFF. The full variable domain, in which reference TRBV7-3 and TRBJ1-1 provide the parts outside the CDR3, is GAGVSQTPSNKVTEKGKYVELRCDPISGHTALYWYRQSLGQGPEFLIYFQGTGAADDSGLPNDRFFAVRPEGSVSTLKIQRTERGDSAVYLCVSRQTGVTEAFFGQGTRLTVV.

Comment on this clonotype: Lacking the conserved final phenylalanine or tryptophan, this CDR3 likely reflects a read error. The chain has TRBV20-1 and TRBJ2-2; D not resolved. The ends were cut back, 6 bases at V and 8 bases at J, with 25 bases in the middle. Germline CDR1 reads DFQATT; CDR2 reads SNEGSKA (reference sequence). The CDR3 sequence is 16 residues long. This CDR3 reads CSATPIGILGTGELFL. CDR3 sequence (DNA): TGCAGTGCCACCCCGATTGGGATTCTTGGCACTGGGGAGCTGTTTCTT.

In this sample, this clonotype turned up once. The junction departs from the called germline gene at one end, perhaps through a read error. The gene calls are TRBV20-1 and TRBJ2-1; 11 bases are a match to TRBD2. The germline gives CDR1 DFQATT, CDR2 SNEGSKA (reference sequence). This CDR3 is 18 amino acids long. CDR3 nucleotides: TGCAGTGCTACAGATGGTACTAGCGGGAGAACGTGGGGTAATGAGCAGTCCTTC. Translated: CSATDGTSGRTWGNEQSF.

Turning to this clonotype: The germline gene is not matched at one end of the junction; a read error may be the cause. J is TRBJ2-7 and V is TRBV10-3; 9 nucleotides match TRBD1. The CDR3 spans 13 residues. The germline V gene has CDR1 ENHRY and CDR2 SYGVKD. In DNA form, the CDR3 reads TGTGCCACCAGTGAGAGGGACAGGGAGGTGCAGTACTTC. The encoded protein is CATSERDREVQYF.

The chain has TRBV24-1 and TRBJ2-5; D is unresolved. The CDR3 contains 13 residues. CDR1 and CDR2 from the germline V gene are KGHDR and SFDVKD. Trimming stripped 6 bases from V and 14 bases from J, with 21 bases between. CDR3: CATSFAAREIHYF. As DNA, the CDR3 is TGTGCCACCAGTTTTGCGGCGCGAGAGATCCACTACTTC.

This clonotype was picked up a small number of times. This could be a read error, since a much larger clone is one nucleotide away. The V gene is TRBV12-3 or TRBV12-4, the J gene TRBJ1-3; D is unresolved. This CDR3 is 12 amino acids long. The CDR3 sequence: CASSRLGNIIYF. The CDR3 nucleotides are TGTGCCAGCAGCCGTCTGGGGAACATCATATATTTT.

A remark on this clonotype: One end of the junction is discordant with germline, which a read error may explain. The CDR3 sequence: CSARGRTLMVGTYTQYF. CDR3 nucleotide sequence: TGCAGTGCTAGAGGCCGAACACTGATGGTGGGCACATATACGCAGTATTTT. The gene calls are TRBV20-1 and TRBJ2-3, with D hard to call. The CDR3 length is 17 residues. The V gene's germline CDR1 is DFQATT and CDR2 SNEGSKA (reference sequence).

Note on this clonotype: No conserved phenylalanine or tryptophan is present at the end of the CDR3, so a read error is the likely explanation. The chain employs TRBV6-1 and TRBJ1-1, with D maybe TRBD1 (5 bases). Germline CDR1 and CDR2: MNHNS and SASEGT. CDR3 length equals 13 residues. The CDR3 sequence: CASSEYRHAEAFL. The CDR3 DNA reads as TGTGCTAGCAGTGAATACAGGCACGCTGAAGCTTTCCTT.

In regard to this clonotype: At one boundary the junction diverges from the germline segment, which might be a read error. The chain employs TRBV6-1 and TRBJ2-1; D gene ambiguous. This CDR3 is 15 amino acids long. CDR1 is MNHNS and CDR2 is SASEGT in the germline V gene. Here the CDR3 reads CVSSKIRVSYHEQFF. Written as DNA, the CDR3 is TGTGTCAGCAGTAAGATACGGGTTTCCTACCATGAGCAGTTCTTC.

Comments on this clonotype: One junction end does not reproduce the germline sequence, and a read error may be involved. The gene calls are TRBV20-1 and TRBJ1-3; no reliable D call. This CDR3 has 14 residues. Germline-derived CDR1 and CDR2 are DFQATT and SNEGSKA (reference sequence). The DNA of the CDR3 is TGCAGTGCTGACCATGGGAGATCTGGAAACACCTTATATTTT. Amino acids: CSADHGRSGNTLYF.

In the case of this clonotype: As the CDR3 is not closed by the conserved phenylalanine or tryptophan, this likely results from a read error. The chain carries TRBV12-3 or TRBV12-4 and TRBJ1-1; D is ambiguous. The CDR3 has 15 amino acids. V lost 6 bases to trimming and J lost 2 bases, with 16 bases between them. The CDR3 sequence: CASRNFKTGNTEAFY. DNA for the CDR3: TGTGCCAGCAGGAACTTTAAAACGGGCAACACTGAAGCTTTCTAT.